A selection of T cell receptor beta chains follows, all from one sample in a study of HIV-infected patients and healthy controls. In TCRdb, the 5' RACE reads were re-called with MiXCR into one record per CDR3 protein. The sample yields around 67,000 distinct CDR3 sequences, roughly a sixth seen once. The sequencing input was CD4+ T cells from blood. The receptor source for this set is a human donor in good health. The CDR3 runs from the conserved cysteine through the conserved F or W.

10	TRBV30	TRBJ2-1	CAWGLNEQFF
16	TRBV3-1	TRBJ2-7	CASSRGRASGAYEQYF
16	TRBV24-1	TRBJ2-1	CATSDQTGQGYNEQFF
14	TRBV11-2	TRBJ1-2	CASSPLRPFYGYTF
14	TRBV7-2	TRBJ1-1	CASSLLFGLTEAFF
16	TRBV7-9	TRBJ2-1	CASSSPGDMVSNEQFF
14	TRBV7-2	TRBJ2-7	CASSGGQRFYEQYF
17	TRBV11-2	TRBJ2-1	CASSLSLIMGSYNEQFF
16	TRBV20-1	TRBJ2-3	CSARDPGGPSTDTQYF
16	TRBV7-2	TRBJ2-2	CASSESGTSATGELFF
14	TRBV5-1	TRBJ2-7	CASSPQTSSYEQYF
14	TRBV7-2	TRBJ2-7	CASSSRSRTYEQYF
15	TRBV29-1	TRBJ2-7	CSVMHGTSGSYEQYF
15	TRBV7-9	TRBJ2-2	CASSLTSVVSGELFF
15	TRBV30	TRBJ1-6	CAWTPRVGWDSPLHF
14	TRBV6-2/TRBV6-3	TRBJ1-5	CASSWGGSNQPQHF
15	TRBV4-2	TRBJ2-6	CASSQDPRPANVLTF
14	TRBV19	TRBJ1-5	CASSTSGKAQPQHF
13	TRBV29-1	TRBJ2-5	CSAPGQGGETQYF
14	TRBV5-1	TRBJ2-1	CASSPHPEGNEQFF
14	TRBV19	TRBJ2-7	CASSLQGIWYEQYF
14	TRBV7-2	TRBJ2-3	CASSRRQEPDTQYF
18	TRBV12-3/TRBV12-4	TRBJ2-3	CASSSHYLRDGGTDTQYF
19	TRBV12-3/TRBV12-4	TRBJ2-7	CASSFSPGLAGGTSYEQYF
14	TRBV4-3	TRBJ2-7	CASSPASGYDEQYF
14	TRBV7-8	TRBJ2-7	CASSPNRPNYEQYF
17	TRBV20-1	TRBJ2-3	CSLRREYTGGSTDTQYF
11	TRBV20-1	TRBJ1-1	CSARDPTRAFF
12	TRBV28	TRBJ1-1	CASSEIDTEAFF
14	TRBV14	TRBJ1-4	CASSQNGGPERLFF
14	TRBV6-6	TRBJ2-5	CASSSAREQETQYF
15	TRBV5-1	TRBJ1-2	CASRGQGALDYGYTF
15	TRBV20-1	TRBJ1-4	CSAQNYGTTNEKLFF
17	TRBV20-1	TRBJ2-1	CSARDYLVAASYNEQFF
16	TRBV2	TRBJ2-3	CASSEWRGAYTDTQYF
16	TRBV20-1	TRBJ2-3	CSARVPNGVSTDTQYF
13	TRBV2	TRBJ1-5	CASMKESNQPQHF
15	TRBV19	TRBJ1-1	CASSIVHGRGAEAFF
15	TRBV19	TRBJ1-4	CASSMRGQTRRWLFF
15	TRBV6-6	TRBJ1-1	CASRAGQVMNTEAFF
15	TRBV10-2	TRBJ1-2	CASSESGIFPYGYTF
14	TRBV14	TRBJ1-2	CASSLSRQGHGYTF
12	TRBV29-1	TRBJ2-3	CSVERVTDTQYF
16	TRBV11-3	TRBJ2-1	CASSPGGSSGNNEQFF
18	TRBV2	TRBJ2-4	CASMRWKDAVGAKNIQYF
13	TRBV7-9	TRBJ2-5	CASGSGVPETQYF
18	TRBV3-1	TRBJ2-6	CASSQAVLSLSGANVLTF
15	TRBV20-1	TRBJ2-3	CSARRSGRSTDTQYF
14	TRBV12-3/TRBV12-4	TRBJ2-5	CASRPGQPEETQYF
15	TRBV30	TRBJ1-5	CAWSGRTGGFQPQHF
13	TRBV2	TRBJ2-7	CASSRGAAYEQYF
15	TRBV20-1	TRBJ1-5	CSAGRDGTDNQPQHF
11	TRBV29-1	TRBJ1-1	CSYHVGTEAFF
15	TRBV20-1	TRBJ2-6	CSASRAGSGANVLTF
17	TRBV20-1	TRBJ1-4	CSVPGQGAVMGDEKLFF